Listed below are T cell receptor beta chains from one sample, sequenced in a study of blood T cell repertoires in COVID-19. The repertoire was sequenced with immunoSEQ multiplex PCR; TCRdb's copy has only in-frame clones and lacks some. The data hold about 430,000 clones, with about 87% observed a single time. Specimen: peripheral blood. Every receptor here comes from a man between 18 and 29 years old with COVID-19, enrolled during active disease. CDR3s include the opening cysteine and the closing phenylalanine or tryptophan. The order of the fields is J gene, V gene, D gene, clone size, CDR3 DNA, CDR3 protein. D genes are given only for firm matches. Some rows mark clone size as missing; the rest say once, few, many or name a class of expanded clone.

TRBJ1-2,TRBV5-5,NA,NA,TGTGCCAGCAGCGGCTCCCAGGGAAACTATGGCTACACCTTC,CASSGSQGNYGYTF
TRBJ2-5,TRBV4-1,TRBD1,NA,TGCGCCAGCAGCCATAGACAGGGTCACCAAGAGACCCAGTACTTC,CASSHRQGHQETQYF
TRBJ1-5,TRBV10-2,NA,NA,TGCGCCAGCAGTGAGACAGGGTTCAATCAGCCCCAGCATTTT,CASSETGFNQPQHF
TRBJ2-6,TRBV7-2,TRBD2,NA,TGTGCCAGCAGCCCGGCAACTAGCGGGGGCTTTGGGGCCAACGTCCTGACTTTC,CASSPATSGGFGANVLTF
TRBJ1-5,TRBV6-1,TRBD1,NA,TGTGCCAGCAGTGAAGGGACAGGGGCCCGCAATCAGCCCCAGCATTTT,CASSEGTGARNQPQHF
TRBJ1-1,TRBV5-6,NA,NA,TGTGCCAGCAGCTGGAGTTACACTGAAGCTTTCTTT,CASSWSYTEAFF
TRBJ1-6,TRBV5-4,NA,NA,TGTGCCAGCAGCTTGCGCCGCGGGACGGAGCAATCACCCCTCCACTTT,CASSLRRGTEQSPLHF
TRBJ2-3,TRBV18,NA,NA,TGTGCCAGCTCACCATTGGCAGGGCGCACAGATACGCAGTATTTT,CASSPLAGRTDTQYF
TRBJ2-1,TRBV9,TRBD2,NA,TGTGCCAGCAGCGCCCCCGTTGGGACTAGCCGGCCTCCCTCCTCCTACAATGAGCAGTTCTTC,CASSAPVGTSRPPSSYNEQFF
TRBJ2-2,TRBV4-2,TRBD2,NA,TGTGCCAGCAGCCACCCCAGACTAGCGGGAGGGCGTAGCACCGGGGAGCTGTTTTTT,CASSHPRLAGGRSTGELFF
TRBJ2-7,TRBV14,NA,NA,TGTGCCAGCAGCCAAGATTCCGCCAGATTGAAAGAGCAGTACTTC,CASSQDSARLKEQYF
TRBJ2-2,TRBV7-2,NA,few,TGTGCCAGCAGCTTAACTAGCATCTCCGGGGAGCTGTTTTTT,CASSLTSISGELFF
TRBJ1-2,TRBV7-8,NA,NA,TGTGCCAGCAGCTTAGTTCCGAAAACTATGGGTGGCTACACCTTC,CASSLVPKTMGGYTF
TRBJ2-3,TRBV7-9,TRBD2,NA,TGTGCCAGCAGCCTCGGGGCTAGCGGTTTTAAATCAGATACGCAGTATTTT,CASSLGASGFKSDTQYF
TRBJ2-5,TRBV28,NA,NA,TGTGCCAGCAGTTTATATGCGGGACAAGAGACCCAGTACTTC,CASSLYAGQETQYF
TRBJ1-6,TRBV7-9,NA,NA,TGTGCCAGCAGCTTAGACTTTGATAATTCACCCCTCCACTTT,CASSLDFDNSPLHF
TRBJ2-7,TRBV10-3,TRBD2,NA,TGTGCCATCAGTTCGTCGACTAGCGGGAACTCCTACGAGCAGTACTTC,CAISSSTSGNSYEQYF
TRBJ2-1,TRBV7-9,NA,NA,TGTGCCAGCAGCTACGGACAAAGCTCCTACAATGAGCAGTTCTTC,CASSYGQSSYNEQFF
TRBJ1-4,TRBV19,NA,NA,TGTGCCAGTAGAGACAGGCTAACTAATGAAAAACTGTTTTTT,CASRDRLTNEKLFF
TRBJ1-1,TRBV3-1/TRBV3-2,NA,NA,TGTGCCAGCAGCCCGTCACAGGGCAACACTGAAGCTTTCTTT,CASSPSQGNTEAFF
TRBJ1-4,TRBV30,NA,NA,TGTGCCTGGAGGAAGGGGATATCTAATGAAAAACTGTTTTTT,CAWRKGISNEKLFF
TRBJ2-7,TRBV2,TRBD1,once,TGTGCCAGCAGTGAAAGGGTAGACAGGGGGAACGAGCAGTACTTC,CASSERVDRGNEQYF
TRBJ2-1,TRBV5-1,TRBD2,NA,TGCGCCAGCAGCTTAACTAGCGGGCCTAGCTCCTACAATGAGCAGTTCTTC,CASSLTSGPSSYNEQFF
TRBJ2-2,TRBV4-1,TRBD2,few,TGCGCCAGCAGCCAGAGGACTAGAAGGAACACCGGGGAGCTGTTTTTT,CASSQRTRRNTGELFF
TRBJ1-6,TRBV12-3/TRBV12-4,NA,NA,TGTGCCAGCAGTTCATCACAGAGCGGCCCCCTCCACTTT,CASSSSQSGPLHF
TRBJ2-3,TRBV7-3,TRBD2,NA,TGTGCCAGCAGCGATATAGCGGGAGGGGAGGATACGCAGTATTTT,CASSDIAGGEDTQYF
TRBJ2-5,TRBV19,TRBD2,NA,TGTGCCAGTAGTTTCTCGTTGACTAGCGGAGGGGAGACCCAGTACTTC,CASSFSLTSGGETQYF
TRBJ2-3,TRBV19,TRBD2,NA,TGTGCCAGTCAGAAGCGGGGTGTTAGCACAGATACGCAGTATTTT,CASQKRGVSTDTQYF
TRBJ1-1,TRBV12-3/TRBV12-4,NA,NA,TGTGCCAGCAGTTTAGTCGGTCCTGAAGCTTTCTTT,CASSLVGPEAFF
TRBJ1-6,TRBV9,NA,NA,TGTGCCAGCAGCGTAGCAGGCAACCATAATTCACCCCTCCACTTT,CASSVAGNHNSPLHF
TRBJ1-2,TRBV5-5,NA,NA,TGTGCCAGCAGCTTGGCTCAGGGGACGAACTATGGCTACACCTTC,CASSLAQGTNYGYTF
TRBJ2-1,TRBV11-3,NA,once,TGTGCCAGCAGCTCCCCGGACAGAGCATACAATGAGCAGTTCTTC,CASSSPDRAYNEQFF
TRBJ2-5,TRBV20-1,TRBD1,NA,TGCAGTGCTAGTAGTTCAGGGGGCTTAGAGACCCAGTACTTC,CSASSSGGLETQYF
TRBJ1-6,TRBV20-1,NA,NA,TGCAGTGCTAGTGGACAGAATAATTCACCCCTCCACTTT,CSASGQNNSPLHF
TRBJ1-5,TRBV11-2,NA,NA,TGTGCCAGCAGCCTCAGCGACAATCAGCCCCAGCATTTT,CASSLSDNQPQHF
TRBJ1-4,TRBV5-1,TRBD1,NA,TGCGCCAGCAGCTCACAGGGGGTTGCAACTAATGAAAAACTGTTTTTT,CASSSQGVATNEKLFF
TRBJ2-5,TRBV4-1,TRBD2,NA,TGCGCCAGCAGCCAAGGACTAGCGGGGGGTACCGCAGAGACCCAGTACTTC,CASSQGLAGGTAETQYF
TRBJ1-6,TRBV5-1,TRBD1,NA,TGCGCCAGCAGCATCCAAGGACAGGGAAATTCACCCCTCCACTTT,CASSIQGQGNSPLHF
TRBJ2-2,TRBV2,TRBD1,NA,TGTGCCAGCAGTGCCAGGACAGGGTCCACCGGGGAGCTGTTTTTT,CASSARTGSTGELFF
TRBJ1-5,TRBV2,NA,NA,TGTGCCAGCAGTACAGGTACGGATCAGCCCCAGCATTTT,CASSTGTDQPQHF
TRBJ2-7,TRBV5-4,TRBD2,NA,TGTGCCAGCAGCTTGGGTACGAGACTAGCGGAAACCTACGAGCAGTACTTC,CASSLGTRLAETYEQYF
TRBJ2-5,TRBV5-1,NA,once,TGCGCCAGCAGCTTGATCCTACCCCAAGAGACCCAGTACTTC,CASSLILPQETQYF
TRBJ2-3,TRBV7-9,NA,NA,TGTGCCAGCAGCGAGGGCGGGGTGTATACGCAGTATTTT,CASSEGGVYTQYF
TRBJ2-1,TRBV11-3,TRBD2,NA,TGTGCCAGCAGCTTACGACTAGCGGGGGTGAATGAGCAGTTCTTC,CASSLRLAGVNEQFF
TRBJ2-6,TRBV4-1,NA,few,TGCGCCAGCAGCACCCTGCCCAGCTCTGGGGCCAACGTCCTGACTTTC,CASSTLPSSGANVLTF
TRBJ2-3,TRBV19,TRBD2,NA,TGTGCCAGTAGTATGACTAGCAGCACAGATACGCAGTATTTT,CASSMTSSTDTQYF
TRBJ1-1,TRBV7-8,NA,NA,TGTGCCAGCAGCCGTTCCGGGAGACTGATGAACACTGAAGCTTTCTTT,CASSRSGRLMNTEAFF
TRBJ2-5,TRBV11-2,NA,NA,TGTGCCAGCAGCTTTAGCGGAGGGGACCAAGAGACCCAGTACTTC,CASSFSGGDQETQYF
TRBJ2-7,TRBV19,NA,NA,TGTGCCAGTAGTCGAGGGAGTCGGGACGAGCAGTACTTC,CASSRGSRDEQYF
TRBJ2-1,TRBV7-9,TRBD1,NA,TGTGCCAGCAGCCGACCCGGGACAGGGATTGTTGCCTACAATGAGCAGTTCTTC,CASSRPGTGIVAYNEQFF
TRBJ1-1,TRBV6-4,NA,NA,TGTGCCAGCAAGGGACTTCAGAACACTGAAGCTTTCTTT,CASKGLQNTEAFF